These 30 T cell receptor beta chains share one sample of origin, sequenced in a study of blood T cell repertoires in COVID-19. Profiling relied on immunoSEQ multiplex PCR, and the TCRdb table lists in-frame clones only, not all of them. The sample holds 200,000 to 250,000 clones, approximately 78% seen once. The sequenced material came from peripheral blood. The source of these receptors is an older woman with COVID-19, enrolled during active disease.

The V and J genes are TRBV3-1 (or the pseudogene TRBV3-2) and TRBJ2-7; tentative D call: TRBD1 (5 bases). Germline V lookup: CDR1 LGHDT, CDR2 YNNKEL (reference sequence). V lost 0 bases and J 9 bases, leaving 15 bases between the germline ends. The CDR3 spans 14 residues. CDR3 protein: CASSQDYTSRVQYF. CDR3 in DNA: TGTGCCAGCAGCCAAGACTACACCAGCAGGGTGCAGTACTTC.

The genes are TRBV18 and TRBJ1-5; 11 bases agree with TRBD1. The CDR3 has 15 residues. Trimming took 4 bases from V and 7 from J; bases not matched to a gene: 6. The V gene's germline CDR1 is KGHSH and CDR2 LQKENI. The CDR3 spells CASSLSGQGVQPQHF. The CDR3, as DNA: TGTGCCAGCTCACTATCGGGACAGGGGGTGCAGCCCCAGCATTTT.

The chain recombines TRBV6-5 with TRBJ2-1; TRBD2 aligns across 7 bases. V lost 6 bases and J lost 2; bases outside the gene matches: 7. The CDR3 contains 15 residues. Germline values: CDR1 MNHEY, CDR2 SVGAGI. In DNA, the CDR3 is TGTGCCAGCAGGGGATCGGGAGGCCCCTACAATGAGCAGTTCTTC. Protein sequence: CASRGSGGPYNEQFF.

The chain has TRBV24-1 and TRBJ1-2; 7 bases map to TRBD1. CDR1 is KGHDR, CDR2 SFDVKD, per germline. The V gene end was trimmed by 5 bases and the J gene end by 5 bases; junction bases not matched to a gene: 19. CDR3 length: 18 amino acids. CDR3 nucleotide sequence: TGTGCCACCAGTGTAGCTGGACAGGTAAAAACCTTGGAGTATGGCTACACCTTC. Protein: CATSVAGQVKTLEYGYTF.

The J gene is TRBJ2-5, the V gene TRBV6-2 or TRBV6-3, with 11 nucleotides matching TRBD2. CDR1 and CDR2 (germline): MNHEY, SVGEGT. The length of the CDR3 is 16 residues. Germline trimming cut 1 base from V and 1 base from J; bases unmatched to any gene: 2. The CDR3 loop reads CASSYFLAGGQETQYF. CDR3 sequence (DNA): TGTGCCAGCAGTTACTTTCTAGCGGGGGGCCAAGAGACCCAGTACTTC.

In its sample, this clone was seen once. This sequence joins TRBV28 and TRBJ2-4; D is possibly TRBD1 (6 bases). This CDR3 contains 16 residues. Trimming stripped 3 bases from V and 0 bases from J, with 12 bases between. Per the germline V gene, CDR1 is MDHEN and CDR2 is SYDVKM. CDR3 nucleotide sequence: TGTGCCAGCAGTTTTGGGGACAAGCTAGCCAAAAACATTCAGTACTTC. Residues: CASSFGDKLAKNIQYF.

This rearrangement joins TRBV5-1 to TRBJ1-6, with a weak D call TRBD1 (6 bases). Per germline, CDR1 SGHRS and CDR2 YFSETQ. The CDR3 runs to 17 residues. Trimming stripped 4 bases from V and 0 bases from J, with 14 bases between. For the CDR3, the DNA is TGCGCCAGCAGCAGCGGACAGCCGAGCTCCTATAATTCACCCCTCCACTTT. It yields the protein CASSSGQPSSYNSPLHF. Together with reference TRBV5-1 and TRBJ1-6, the CDR3 gives the full variable domain: KAGVTQTPRYLIKTRGQQVTLSCSPISGHRSVSWYQQTPGQGLQFLFEYFSETQRNKGNFPGRFSGRQFSNSRSEMNVSTLELGDSALYLCASSSGQPSSYNSPLHFGNGTRLTVT.

The V call is TRBV28, the J call TRBJ1-4; D is ambiguous. Between the trimmed V and J ends, which lost 2 bases and 3 bases, there was a span of 7 bases. CDR3 length: 14 residues. CDR1 is MDHEN, CDR2 SYDVKM, per germline. CDR3: CASSLGGPNEKLFF. CDR3 sequence (DNA): TGTGCCAGCAGTTTAGGAGGGCCTAATGAAAAACTGTTTTTT. The complete variable domain, with remaining parts taken from reference TRBV28 and TRBJ1-4, reads DVKVTQSSRYLVKRTGEKVFLECVQDMDHENMFWYRQDPGLGLRLIYFSYDVKMKEKGDIPEGYSVSREKKERFSLILESASTNQTSMYLCASSLGGPNEKLFFGSGTQLSVL.

This CDR3 is CATSRDAANQPQHF. CDR3 coding DNA: TGTGCCACCAGCAGAGATGCGGCCAATCAGCCCCAGCATTTT. The chain combines TRBV15 with TRBJ1-5; D is unclear. CDR3 length: 14 amino acids. Germline-derived CDR1 and CDR2 are LNHNV and YYDKDF (reference sequence). Trimming left V 0 bases short and J 3 bases short, with 6 bases between.

The chain employs TRBV28 and TRBJ2-3; a possible D gene is TRBD2 (6 bases). Trimming took 8 bases from V and 1 from J, leaving 16 bases between them. Germline loops: CDR1 MDHEN, CDR2 SYDVKM. The CDR3 sequence is 15 residues long. The CDR3 DNA reads as TGTGCCAGCTCCAATGGCGGGATCGGCACAGATACGCAGTATTTT. Its translation: CASSNGGIGTDTQYF.

J is TRBJ2-7 and V is TRBV4-3; no clear D. The length of the CDR3 is 15 residues. V lost 1 base, J lost 1 base, and 11 bases lay in between. CDR1 and CDR2 (germline): LGHNA, YSLEER. The CDR3 loop is CASSQGPSTSYEQYF. CDR3 nucleotides: TGCGCCAGCAGCCAAGGTCCGAGCACTTCCTACGAGCAGTACTTC.

The chain carries TRBV7-2 and TRBJ1-5; TRBD1 might be the D (6 bases). This CDR3 has 14 residues. CDR1 and CDR2 (germline): SGHTA, FQGNSA. V gave up 2 bases and J gave up 5 bases, with 10 bases separating them. As DNA, the CDR3 is TGTGCCAGCAGCTTAACGGACAGTTATCAGCCCCAGCATTTT. It is translated as CASSLTDSYQPQHF.

The chain combines TRBV7-9 with TRBJ1-2; no definite D call. The germline V gene encodes CDR1 SEHNR and CDR2 FQNEAQ (reference sequence). The CDR3 length is 14 residues. Trimming shortened V by 2 bases and J by 8 bases, and 15 bases separated the two germline ends. CDR3 DNA: TGTGCCAGCAGCTTAAGGGAGAATCCGGGAGGCTACACCTTC. Its protein product is CASSLRENPGGYTF.

This sequence joins TRBV7-6 and TRBJ2-3, with 7 bases identical to TRBD2. In germline, CDR1 is SGHVS, CDR2 FNYEAQ. V was pared by 1 base and J by 4 bases, with 8 bases of the junction left unmatched. CDR3 length: 16 residues. The CDR3 DNA sequence: TGTGCCAGCAGCTTAGAGAGCGGGATGGTCCCAGATACGCAGTATTTT. This gives the protein CASSLESGMVPDTQYF. Complete variable domain (other parts from reference TRBV7-6 and TRBJ2-3): GAGVSQSPRYKVTKRGQDVALRCDPISGHVSLYWYRQALGQGPEFLTYFNYEAQQDKSGLPNDRFSAERPEGSISTLTIQRTEQRDSAMYRCASSLESGMVPDTQYFGPGTRLTVL.

The rearrangement links TRBV5-4 to TRBJ2-1; weak D call: TRBD2 (5 bases). The CDR3 is 15 amino acids. The germline V gene encodes CDR1 SGHNT and CDR2 YYREEE (reference sequence). V lost 5 bases to trimming and J lost 0 bases, with 12 bases between them. The CDR3 DNA follows: TGTGCCAGCAGGCCAAGAGGGAGCTCCTACAATGAGCAGTTCTTC. It yields the protein CASRPRGSSYNEQFF.

The chain couples TRBV7-9 to TRBJ1-2; weak D call: TRBD1 (5 bases). The CDR3 runs 14 residues. CDR1 and CDR2 from the germline V gene are SEHNR and FQNEAQ (reference sequence). Between the trimmed V and J ends, which lost 5 bases and 3 bases, there was a span of 13 bases. CDR3 bases: TGTGCCAGCAGCCCAGGGCTTGGACACTATGGCTACACCTTC. It is translated as CASSPGLGHYGYTF.

The rearrangement uses TRBV7-9 and TRBJ2-1, with D possibly being TRBD1 (5 bases). Trimming left V 6 bases short and J 8 bases short, with 20 bases between. CDR3 length: 15 amino acids. Germline CDR1 reads SEHNR; CDR2 reads FQNEAQ (reference sequence). CDR3 bases: TGTGCCAGCAGTTCAATTACCCCGCAGGGCGATGAGCAGTTCTTC. It codes for CASSSITPQGDEQFF.

The chain joins TRBV5-6 to TRBJ1-1; D possibly corresponds to TRBD1 (6 bases). The CDR3 is 14 residues long. Trimming pared 4 bases from V and 1 base from J, leaving 11 bases between. Germline V lookup: CDR1 SGHDT, CDR2 YYEEEE. DNA for the CDR3: TGTGCCAGCAGCCGGGACAAAGGGAACACTGAAGCTTTCTTT. It yields the protein CASSRDKGNTEAFF.

J is TRBJ2-2 and V is TRBV3-1 (or the pseudogene TRBV3-2), with 7 bases that match TRBD2. Germline assignment: CDR1 LGHDT and CDR2 YNNKEL (reference sequence). V shed 1 base and J 3 bases; nucleotides not matched to a gene: 14. The CDR3 loop spans 19 amino acids. This chain's CDR3 is CASSQGTEGTIGDTGELFF. The CDR3 DNA reads as TGTGCCAGCAGCCAAGGAACCGAAGGGACTATCGGAGACACCGGGGAGCTGTTTTTT.

This clone was picked up one time. The V and J genes are TRBV9 and TRBJ1-1; 10 bases align to TRBD1. CDR1 SGDLS and CDR2 YYNGEE come from the germline V gene. V lost 3 bases, J lost 5 bases, and 7 bases stayed unmatched. This CDR3 region has 15 residues. This CDR3 reads CASSEKTGGYTEAFF. CDR3 bases: TGTGCCAGCAGCGAGAAGACAGGGGGCTATACTGAAGCTTTCTTT.

This sequence joins TRBV27 and TRBJ1-6, with TRBD1 matching 9 bases. V dropped 10 bases and J dropped 10; count of bases not matched to a gene: 11. This CDR3 contains 14 residues. CDR1 is MNHEY, CDR2 SMNVEV, per germline (reference sequence). The CDR3 DNA sequence: TGTGCCACCAAGAAACAGGGGGCAAACTCACCCCTCCACTTT. This encodes CATKKQGANSPLHF.

J is TRBJ2-7 and V is TRBV27, with TRBD2 matching over 7 bases. The trim removed 3 bases at V and 4 bases at J, leaving 9 bases unmatched. Germline CDR1 reads MNHEY; CDR2 reads SMNVEV (reference sequence). The CDR3 sequence is 15 residues long. In DNA form, the CDR3 reads TGTGCCAGCAGTTTCCAAGGGGAGGGTTTTTACGAGCAGTACTTC. Protein: CASSFQGEGFYEQYF.

The CDR3 sequence is CASRSGTTGNIQYF. The CDR3 coding sequence is TGCGCCAGCAGATCCGGGACTACCGGAAACATTCAGTACTTC. V is TRBV5-1 and J is TRBJ2-4, with 7 bases lining up with TRBD2. Germline trimming cut 5 bases from V and 6 bases from J; bases unmatched to any gene: 8. The CDR3 is 14 amino acids. The V gene's germline CDR1 is SGHRS and CDR2 YFSETQ.

The chain recombines TRBV5-1 with TRBJ2-5, with 7 bases matching TRBD1. The CDR3 contains 16 residues. In germline, CDR1 is SGHRS, CDR2 YFSETQ. V lost 2 bases and J lost 1; bases outside the gene matches: 8. As DNA, the CDR3 is TGCGCCAGCAGCTTAGCACAGGGACAGCCCCAAGAGACCCAGTACTTC. As protein: CASSLAQGQPQETQYF.

The CDR3 bases are TGTGCCAGCAGTGAAGGAAGAGGGGGCGTGTTTTTT. Its protein is CASSEGRGGVFF. The chain couples TRBV6-1 to TRBJ1-4, with 7 bases matching TRBD1. J lost 15 bases, V lost 1 base, and 5 bases had no gene match. CDR1 and CDR2 (germline): MNHNS, SASEGT. There are 12 residues in the CDR3.

V and J are TRBV28 and TRBJ1-2; 7 positions agree with TRBD1. The germline gives CDR1 MDHEN, CDR2 SYDVKM. The CDR3 is made up of 13 amino acids. V shed 3 bases and J 7 bases; nucleotides not matched to a gene: 5. The chain's CDR3 is CASSLIGGTGYTF. CDR3 nucleotide sequence: TGTGCCAGCAGTTTGATAGGGGGCACTGGCTACACCTTC.

The chain carries TRBV29-1 and TRBJ1-5, with D unresolved. This CDR3 spans 13 amino acids. CDR1 is SQVTM, CDR2 ANQGSEA, per germline. Between the trimmed V and J ends, which lost 0 bases and 4 bases, there was a span of 7 bases. The CDR3 DNA reads TGCAGCGTTGAAGACGACACAAATCAGCCCCAGCATTTT. It is translated as CSVEDDTNQPQHF. The variable domain in full, with the rest retrieved from reference TRBV29-1 and TRBJ1-5, is SAVISQKPSRDICQRGTSLTIQCQVDSQVTMMFWYRQQPGQSLTLIATANQGSEATYESGFVIDKFPISRPNLTFSTLTVSNMSPEDSSIYLCSVEDDTNQPQHFGDGTRLSIL.

This chain joins TRBV7-2 and TRBJ2-2; D ambiguous. Deletions cut 11 bases from V and 0 bases from J, with 16 bases between. Germline V CDR1 and CDR2: SGHTA, FQGNSA. The CDR3 runs 15 residues. CDR3 coding DNA: TGTGCCGTCATCAATTTAGCTACGAACACCGGGGAGCTGTTTTTT. This encodes CAVINLATNTGELFF.

The rearrangement uses TRBV10-2 and TRBJ2-1; TRBD2 agrees at 9 bases. CDR3 length: 17 residues. The germline CDR1 and CDR2 sequences are WSHSY and SAAADI. V was pared by 3 bases and J by 8 bases, with 14 bases of the junction left unmatched. The CDR3: CASSDRMRGRAGDEQFF. Written as DNA, the CDR3 is TGCGCCAGCAGTGACCGGATGCGCGGGAGGGCCGGGGATGAGCAGTTCTTC.

The rearrangement joins TRBV6-2 or TRBV6-3 to TRBJ2-1; D perhaps matches TRBD1 (6 bases). Germline V gene sequence: CDR1 MNHEY, CDR2 SVGEGT. The V gene lost 6 bases and the J gene lost 7 bases, with 19 bases spanning the gap. CDR3 length equals 15 residues. The DNA for the CDR3 is TGTGCCAGCAGCTCAGGGGTCCTGGGCGGGAATGAGCAGTTCTTC. Protein product: CASSSGVLGGNEQFF.